This T cell receptor (beta chain) was recovered during a study of T cells after yellow fever vaccination. Between the trimmed V and J ends, which lost 1 base and 6 bases, there was a span of 3 bases. The length of the CDR3 is 12 residues. One entry per CDR3 protein, called by TCRdb with MiXCR from the 5' RACE reads. The sample lists about 240,000 distinct CDR3 sequences, 6.9% seen once, with approximately 0.85% in the top ten. The source of this sequence is a man aged 25-45 years who received the YFV17D yellow fever vaccine. The V call is TRBV23-1, the J call TRBJ2-2; D remains ambiguous. TRBV23-1 qualifies as an ORF whose function is uncertain. The sequencing here drew on CD4+ T cells sorted from PBMCs, taken 15 days after the yellow fever booster vaccination. As DNA, the CDR3 is TGCGCCAGCAGTCAATATTCCGGGGAGCTGTTTTTT. It codes for CASSQYSGELFF.